One and the same sample provided the 10 T cell receptor beta chains below, sequenced in a study of blood T cell repertoires in COVID-19. Produced via immunoSEQ multiplex PCR; TCRdb's table is partial and in-frame only. The top ten hold under 3.5% of the sample, which has 300,000 to 400,000 clones, almost 90% seen once. Sequencing input: peripheral blood. These receptors originate from a woman aged 30 to 39 with COVID-19, enrolled during active disease.

This sequence joins TRBV6-1 and TRBJ2-7; 10 nucleotides agree with TRBD2. Germline V gene lookup returns CDR1 MNHNS and CDR2 SASEGT. Germline trimming cut 3 bases from V and 0 bases from J; bases unmatched to any gene: 5. The CDR3 contains 16 residues. The CDR3 DNA reads TGTGCCAGCAGTGATATCAGCGGGAGGGCCTCCTACGAGCAGTACTTC. Translated, it gives CASSDISGRASYEQYF.

This rearrangement joins TRBV4-2 to TRBJ1-3; D perhaps matches TRBD1 (5 bases). The germline CDR1 and CDR2 sequences are LGHNA and YNFKEQ. The V gene lost 4 bases and the J gene lost 4 bases, with 17 bases spanning the gap. CDR3 length equals 16 residues. The CDR3 DNA sequence: TGTGCCAGCAGCCCCAGGGATTTTGCTTCCGGAAACACCATATATTTT. Translation gives CASSPRDFASGNTIYF.

V usage is TRBV29-1 and J usage is TRBJ2-7, with 8 bases identical to TRBD2. This CDR3 is built from 13 residues. The J segment lost 4 bases and the V segment lost 2 bases, leaving 4 bases of the junction unmatched. Germline V lookup: CDR1 SQVTM, CDR2 ANQGSEA. The DNA of the CDR3 is TGCAGCGTTGAAACTAGCGGTACATACGAGCAGTACTTC. Residues: CSVETSGTYEQYF.

This rearrangement joins TRBV7-3 to TRBJ2-3; perhaps TRBD1 as D (5 bases). Trimming pared 3 bases from V and 0 bases from J, leaving 10 bases between. CDR3 length: 15 residues. Germline V gene lookup returns CDR1 SGHTA and CDR2 FQGTGA. The CDR3 is CASSFDGASTDTQYF. In nucleotides, the CDR3 is TGTGCCAGCAGCTTTGATGGGGCCAGCACAGATACGCAGTATTTT.

The rearrangement joins TRBV18 to TRBJ2-2; D unclear. This CDR3 spans 14 amino acids. Germline V CDR1 and CDR2: KGHSH, LQKENI. V was cut by 3 bases and J by 1 base, with 6 bases left in between. In DNA form, the CDR3 reads TGTGCCAGCTCACCGGAGCGGAACACCGGGGAGCTGTTTTTT. Amino acid sequence: CASSPERNTGELFF.

The J gene is TRBJ1-3, the V gene TRBV29-1; 8 positions agree with TRBD1. After removal of 4 bases from V and 0 bases from J, the junction contained 2 bases not matched to a gene. This CDR3 contains 14 residues. Germline V gives CDR1 SQVTM, CDR2 ANQGSEA. The CDR3 is CSVVTGGSGNTIYF. The CDR3 DNA reads as TGCAGCGTTGTTACAGGGGGCTCTGGAAACACCATATATTTT.

The chain employs TRBV4-2 and TRBJ2-6; 12 bases are a match to TRBD1. Germline values: CDR1 LGHNA, CDR2 YNFKEQ. This CDR3 contains 20 residues. The junction had 11 bases not matched to a gene; V was cut back by 4 bases and J by 1 base. In DNA form, the CDR3 reads TGTGCCAGCAGCCGGACCGGGACAGGGGGCAACCCATCTGGGGCCAACGTCCTGACTTTC. Its protein is CASSRTGTGGNPSGANVLTF.

The chain is built from TRBV6-5 and TRBJ2-3; 9 nucleotides align to TRBD2. Trimming at V came to 2 bases and at J to 14 bases, leaving 8 bases not matched to a gene. There are 13 residues in the CDR3. The germline gives CDR1 MNHEY, CDR2 SVGAGI. CDR3: CASSYGAGGTPYF. The CDR3 nucleotides are TGTGCCAGCAGTTACGGAGCGGGAGGAACCCCGTATTTT.

This rearrangement joins TRBV19 to TRBJ2-2; D is perhaps TRBD1 (6 bases). Germline-derived CDR1 and CDR2 are LNHDA and SQIVND (reference sequence). The CDR3 sequence is 15 residues long. V dropped 3 bases and J dropped 0 bases, with 8 bases sitting between them. CDR3 sequence: CASSIQGTNTGELFF. The CDR3 DNA follows: TGTGCCAGTAGTATTCAGGGGACGAACACCGGGGAGCTGTTTTTT.

The chain joins TRBV5-1 to TRBJ1-5; D is uncertain. The germline V gene has CDR1 SGHRS and CDR2 YFSETQ. Trimming removed 0 bases at V and 1 base at J, with 8 bases between. The CDR3 sequence is 15 residues long. The CDR3 coding sequence is TGCGCCAGCAGCTTGGCCGGGGTCAGCAATCAGCCCCAGCATTTT. Translation gives CASSLAGVSNQPQHF.